This T cell receptor (beta chain) was found in a study of CXCR4 blockade with PD-1 therapy in pancreatic cancer (dated by TCRdb to the late 2010s). Regarding the study in general: The study analyzed resected pancreatic ductal adenocarcinoma using both multiplex immunohistochemistry and TCRbeta immunosequencing, alongside ex vivo slice culture that tested PD-1 and CXCR4 blockade. To look at intratumoral heterogeneity, the researchers TCR-sequenced two geographically distinct regions from each of several tumors.

According to the germline V gene, CDR1 reads SGDLS and CDR2 reads YYNGEE. The CDR3 goes from the cysteine to the phenylalanine over 14 residues. Solely the CDR3 DNA is kept, with 42 bases framed from the first base. The V end loses 0 bases and the J end loses 6 bases, and a stretch of 12 bases separates them. Using the immunoSEQ Assay at Adaptive Biotechnologies, the researchers immunosequenced TCRbeta CDR3 regions from the extracted DNA. The paper's data handling went like this. To measure the absolute abundance of each unique TCRbeta CDR3, the sequences were collapsed and filtered. Clonality, calculated using only productive in-frame rearrangements, was defined as 1 minus Pielou's evenness. Regional overlap was evaluated by tracking the top 100 nucleotide rearrangements across paired samples, and paired versus unrelated samples were compared using the Morisita index. The immunoSEQ Rearrangement Details tool was used to assess convergence of nucleotide rearrangements onto identical amino acid sequences. TCRdb mirrors the immuneACCESS table, restricted to in-frame sequences. Some clones are absent from its copies; in checked studies, under half trace to an unresolved V gene, and the reason for the others is unknown. That table gives V, J and clone size, and the DNA gave D and trimming. This sample comprises 200 to 250 clones, around 29% of them detected only once. Jointly, the top ten make up roughly 18% of the sample.

This clone was detected only a few times. Its specific antigen is unknown. There are no base qualities to consult, and no much larger clone falls within one base. The archived tumor blocks came from patients who had not received neoadjuvant therapy before resection. In the preserved-tissue arm of the study, 30 to 35 surgical resection samples from about 22 previously untreated pancreatic ductal adenocarcinoma patients were used. For the resection arm, DNA was extracted from ten 5-micron curls of FFPE tumor adjacent to the multiplex immunohistochemistry slide. Results the study describes overall, beyond this receptor: A strong correlation was found between amino acid clone frequency and the number of distinct nucleotide rearrangements encoding each amino acid clone, suggesting convergent selection by common tumor antigens. Because only TCRbeta chains were sequenced, true antigen-specificity overlap among convergent dominant clones remained unconfirmed while awaiting paired alpha-beta single-cell sequencing. Clonal expansion was observed in tumors, with a mean productive clonality of 0.14 compared with more than 0.045 in healthy blood, but no correlation between clonality and survival was found.

The rearranged segments are TRBV9 and TRBJ2-5; a weak D assignment points to TRBD1 (6 bases agree). This receptor was obtained from a human donor with pancreatic ductal adenocarcinoma. Sequencing was performed on tumor tissue. Here is the DNA: TGTGCCAGCAGCGTAGAGCCAGGGGTGAAGACCCAGTACTTC. This yields the protein CASSVEPGVKTQYF.